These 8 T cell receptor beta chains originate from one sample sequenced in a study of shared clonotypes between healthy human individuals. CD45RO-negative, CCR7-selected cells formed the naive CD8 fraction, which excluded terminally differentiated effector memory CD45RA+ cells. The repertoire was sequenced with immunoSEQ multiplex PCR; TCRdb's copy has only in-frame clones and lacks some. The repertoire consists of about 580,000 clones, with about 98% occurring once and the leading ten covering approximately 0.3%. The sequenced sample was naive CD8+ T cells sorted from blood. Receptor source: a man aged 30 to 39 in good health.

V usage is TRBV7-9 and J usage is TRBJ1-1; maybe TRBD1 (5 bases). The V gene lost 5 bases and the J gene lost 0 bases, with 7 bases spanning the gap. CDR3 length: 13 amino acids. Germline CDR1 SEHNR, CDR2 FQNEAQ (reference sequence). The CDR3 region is CASSIQVNTEAFF. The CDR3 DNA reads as TGTGCCAGCAGCATACAGGTGAACACTGAAGCTTTCTTT.

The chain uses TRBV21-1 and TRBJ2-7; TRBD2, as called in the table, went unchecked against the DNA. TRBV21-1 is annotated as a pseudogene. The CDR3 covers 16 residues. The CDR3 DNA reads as TGTGCCAGCAGCAGAGGCCGACTAGCGGGAAGCCACGAGCAGTACTTC. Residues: CASSRGRLAGSHEQYF.

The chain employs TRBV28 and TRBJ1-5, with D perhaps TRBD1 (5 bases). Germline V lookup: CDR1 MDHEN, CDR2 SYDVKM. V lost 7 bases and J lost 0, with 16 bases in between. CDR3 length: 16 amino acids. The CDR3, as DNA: TGTGCCAGCAACATTTTGGGAGGGGTTAGCAATCAGCCCCAGCATTTT. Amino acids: CASNILGGVSNQPQHF.

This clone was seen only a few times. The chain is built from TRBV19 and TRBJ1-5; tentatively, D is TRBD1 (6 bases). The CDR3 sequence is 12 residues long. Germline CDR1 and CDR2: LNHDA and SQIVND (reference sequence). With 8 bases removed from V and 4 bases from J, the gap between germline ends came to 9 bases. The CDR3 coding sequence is TGTGCCAGTCATACAGGGAATCAGCCCCAGCATTTT. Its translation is CASHTGNQPQHF.

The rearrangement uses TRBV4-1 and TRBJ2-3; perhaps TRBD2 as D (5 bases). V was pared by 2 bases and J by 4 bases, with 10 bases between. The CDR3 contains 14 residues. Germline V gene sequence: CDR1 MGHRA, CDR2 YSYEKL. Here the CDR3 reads CASSQWGEADTQYF. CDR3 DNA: TGCGCCAGCAGCCAATGGGGAGAAGCAGATACGCAGTATTTT.

The CDR3 DNA follows: TGTGCCAGCGGACCTGGGAGCTCCTACGAGCAGTACTTC. Translating it yields CASGPGSSYEQYF. The chain couples TRBV4-2 to TRBJ2-7; weak D call: TRBD2 (5 bases). This CDR3 spans 13 amino acids. Looked up from germline, CDR1 is LGHNA and CDR2 is YNFKEQ. The V end lost 8 bases, the J end lost 0 bases, and 11 bases lay between the germline ends.

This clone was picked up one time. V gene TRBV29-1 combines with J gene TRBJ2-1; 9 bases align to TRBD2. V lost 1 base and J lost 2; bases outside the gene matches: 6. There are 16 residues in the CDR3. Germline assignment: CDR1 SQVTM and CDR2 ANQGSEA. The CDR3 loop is CSVEGLAGVAYNEQFF. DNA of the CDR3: TGCAGCGTTGAAGGCTTAGCGGGAGTTGCCTACAATGAGCAGTTCTTC.

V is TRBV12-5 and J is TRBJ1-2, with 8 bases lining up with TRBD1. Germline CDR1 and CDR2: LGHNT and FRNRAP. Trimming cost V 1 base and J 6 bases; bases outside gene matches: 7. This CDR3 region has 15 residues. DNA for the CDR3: TGTGCTAGTGGTTTGGCTTCGGACAGGGAGGATGGCTACACCTTC. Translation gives CASGLASDREDGYTF. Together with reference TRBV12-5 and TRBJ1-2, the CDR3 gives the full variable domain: DARVTQTPRHKVTEMGQEVTMRCQPILGHNTVFWYRQTMMQGLELLAYFRNRAPLDDSGMPKDRFSAEMPDATLATLKIQPSEPRDSAVYFCASGLASDREDGYTFGSGTRLTVV.